There are many counts of the clone carrying this T cell receptor (beta chain). The lymph nodes were axillary draining lymph nodes from breast cancer patients. This specimen comes from a study of breast tumors, draining lymph nodes, adjacent tissues. Germline V gene sequence: CDR1 DFQATT, CDR2 SNEGSKA (reference sequence). V lost 6 bases and J lost 5; bases outside the gene matches: 6. This CDR3 region has 15 residues. Each CDR3 protein gets one entry after TCRdb re-called the multiplex PCR reads with MiXCR. Here the sample spans about 200,000 distinct CDR3 sequences, around a third being singletons. The sequence was collected from a female donor with breast cancer. Some clones in this sample may be carry-over from other donors' samples. Material for sequencing was axillary lymph node tissue. The chain couples TRBV20-1 to TRBJ2-5; 16 bases agree with TRBD2. The CDR3 DNA reads as TGCAGTGCCTATAGGGGACTAGCGGGAGGGGAGACCCAGTACTTC. Translated, it gives CSAYRGLAGGETQYF.